This TCR beta chain was sequenced during a study of shared clonotypes between healthy human individuals. Overall study context: Donors, aged 18 to 49, were two women and a few men.

From CD4+ cells came CD45RA+ naive and CD45RA-negative memory subsets. Concerning this clone: Its specificity is unknown.

Overall study findings and caveats: Some clonotypes were shared by all four sorted-subset donors, while others were not shared. The non-shared ones had lower generation probabilities than the shared ones.

Per germline, CDR1 MNHEY and CDR2 SMNVEV (reference sequence). CDR3 length: 16 residues. The ends lost 5 bases at V and 5 bases at J; junction bases unmatched: 15. The material for each subset, its genomic DNA, was split evenly across several immunoSEQ plates. Some clones are missing from TCRdb's copy, which holds only in-frame ones; the method was immunoSEQ multiplex PCR. The sample lists 1,500,000 or so clones, 96% occurring once. This clonotype originated in a man aged 25-40 years in good health. The source material was naive CD4+ T cells sorted from blood. The subset: CD45RA+ positively selected. V usage is TRBV27 and J usage is TRBJ2-7, with 7 positions matching TRBD1. The CDR3 DNA is TGTGCCAGCAGTGAGTACAGGGGATCCGGTAGTAACGAGCAGTACTTC. Translating it yields CASSEYRGSGSNEQYF.